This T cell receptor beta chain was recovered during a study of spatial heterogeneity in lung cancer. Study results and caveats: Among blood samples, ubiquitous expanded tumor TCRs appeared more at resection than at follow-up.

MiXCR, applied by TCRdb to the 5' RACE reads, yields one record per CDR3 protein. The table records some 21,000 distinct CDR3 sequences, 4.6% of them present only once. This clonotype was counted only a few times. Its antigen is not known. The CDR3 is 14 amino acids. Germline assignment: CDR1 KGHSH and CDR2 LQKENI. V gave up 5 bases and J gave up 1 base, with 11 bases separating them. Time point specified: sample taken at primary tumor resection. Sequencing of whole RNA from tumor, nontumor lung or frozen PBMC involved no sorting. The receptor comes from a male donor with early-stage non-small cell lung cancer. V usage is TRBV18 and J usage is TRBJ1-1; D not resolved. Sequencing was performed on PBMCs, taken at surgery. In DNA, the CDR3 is TGTGCCAGCTCAATCATTGCGGCGAACACTGAAGCTTTCTTT. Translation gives CASSIIAANTEAFF.